The entry below describes one T cell receptor (beta chain). Its specificity is not known. Culture lasted 10 days before CD4+ T cell isolation. Vaccine administered to participants consisted of two doses of either BNT162b2 or mRNA-1273. The data were obtained in a study of vaccination effects on CD4 cells after COVID-19. The germline gives CDR1 SGDLS, CDR2 YYNGEE. V was shortened by 4 bases and J by 0 bases, with 17 bases between the two germline ends. The CDR3 is made up of 17 amino acids. Profiled with immunoSEQ multiplex PCR; TCRdb holds only in-frame clones, not every one. The sample has tens of thousands of clones, around 69% seen once; the top ten hold approximately 2.4%.

The receptor was isolated from a human donor who received a COVID-19 vaccine. The rearrangement links TRBV9 to TRBJ1-3; D not resolved. The source was CD4+ T cells from PBMCs cultured without peptide, collected after COVID-19 vaccination. CDR3 DNA: TGTGCCAGCAGCCCAACCCCTGGCAGCAGCTCTGGAAACACCATATATTTT. Its protein product is CASSPTPGSSSGNTIYF.